This T cell receptor beta chain was captured by sequencing in a study of PD-1 blockade in classical Hodgkin lymphoma. The table came from immunoSEQ multiplex PCR; TCRdb's copy has only in-frame clones and leaves some out. This table has about 150,000 clones, about 78% appearing once. Trimming shortened V by 10 bases and J by 4 bases, and 16 bases separated the two germline ends. Germline loops: CDR1 MNHEY, CDR2 SVGAGI. This CDR3 is built from 13 residues. With no exception, relapse followed autologous stem cell transplantation in all patients, and brentuximab vedotin exposure varied. This receptor was identified in a human donor with classical Hodgkin lymphoma. Sample: peripheral blood mononuclear cells (PBMCs), taken before the second cycle of nivolumab. V usage is TRBV6-5 and J usage is TRBJ2-5, with D uncertain. The CDR3 loop reads CATRETLAETQYF. Written as DNA, the CDR3 is TGTGCCACACGTGAGACCCTGGCAGAGACCCAGTACTTC.